These 31 T cell receptor beta chains were sequenced from one sample in a study of shared clonotypes between healthy human individuals. The table came from immunoSEQ multiplex PCR; TCRdb's copy has only in-frame clones and leaves some out. The sample includes around 700,000 clones, around three quarters seen only once; the top ten take around 1.8%. Material for sequencing was memory CD4+ T cells sorted from blood. The subset denotes: CD45RA-negative fraction. The receptors here all came from a woman aged 30 to 39 in good health.

The chain joins TRBV27 to TRBJ2-1, with D tentatively TRBD1 (7 bases). Germline-derived CDR1 and CDR2 are MNHEY and SMNVEV (reference sequence). The CDR3 has 15 amino acids. Trimming took off 6 bases at V and 4 bases at J, with 16 bases between the two ends. The chain's CDR3 is CASSTAGQKYNEQFF. The CDR3 DNA sequence: TGTGCCAGCAGCACTGCGGGACAGAAGTACAATGAGCAGTTCTTC.

This clone was seen many times. Other DNA variants within this sample encode the same CDR3. The gene calls are TRBV15 and TRBJ1-2, with 9 positions matching TRBD1. V lost 3 bases and J lost 3; bases outside the gene matches: 5. Germline V CDR1 and CDR2: LNHNV, YYDKDF (reference sequence). This CDR3 has 15 residues. The CDR3 nucleotides are TGTGCCACCAGCAGGGACAGGGGAGGGGACTATGGCTACACCTTC. Protein product: CATSRDRGGDYGYTF.

V and J are TRBV11-2 and TRBJ2-3; D is undetermined. Germline V gives CDR1 SGHAT, CDR2 FQNNGV. The CDR3 contains 12 residues. V lost 1 base, J lost 5 bases, and 4 bases lay in between. CDR3 nucleotides: TGTGCCAGCAGCTTAGGGGAAGATACGCAGTATTTT. Amino acids: CASSLGEDTQYF.

The J gene is TRBJ2-7, the V gene TRBV7-3; TRBD1 matches at 9 bases. V shed 5 bases and J 7 bases; nucleotides not matched to a gene: 15. The CDR3 totals 16 residues. The germline V gene has CDR1 SGHTA and CDR2 FQGTGA. CDR3 nucleotide sequence: TGTGCCAGCAGCCCCGATCCCGGGACAGGGCGGAAGGAGCAGTACTTC. It specifies CASSPDPGTGRKEQYF.

The V and J genes are TRBV6-5 and TRBJ2-1; 8 nucleotides align to TRBD2. Trimming took 4 bases from V and 9 from J; bases not matched to a gene: 8. This CDR3 has 14 amino acids. In germline, CDR1 is MNHEY, CDR2 SVGAGI. CDR3 residues: CASSSPGLETEQFF. The CDR3 DNA reads TGTGCCAGCAGTTCGCCGGGACTAGAGACTGAGCAGTTCTTC.

The CDR3 nucleotides are TGTGCCAGCAGGAACGGGACAGTCTATGGCTACACCTTC. This encodes CASRNGTVYGYTF. The chain employs TRBV2 and TRBJ1-2; 7 bases fit TRBD1. The CDR3 consists of 13 residues. Germline assignment: CDR1 SNHLY and CDR2 FYNNEI. V was clipped by 6 bases and J by 4 bases; unmatched bases: 5. Based on the CDR3 plus reference TRBV2 and TRBJ1-2, the full variable domain is EPEVTQTPSHQVTQMGQEVILRCVPISNHLYFYWYRQILGQKVEFLVSFYNNEISEKSEIFDDQFSVERPDGSNFTLKIRSTKLEDSAMYFCASRNGTVYGYTFGSGTRLTVV.

The gene calls are TRBV27 and TRBJ2-1; maybe TRBD2 (5 bases). The CDR3 spans 17 residues. The V and J ends lost 2 bases and 7 bases respectively, with 21 bases between them. CDR1 is MNHEY, CDR2 SMNVEV, per germline (reference sequence). CDR3 sequence: CASSLGPSSPVRNEQFF. The CDR3, as DNA: TGTGCCAGCAGTTTAGGCCCATCTAGCCCTGTTCGTAATGAGCAGTTCTTC.

The chain has TRBV28 and TRBJ2-2; D ambiguous. V was clipped by 8 bases and J by 5 bases, with 9 bases between them. Germline CDR1 MDHEN, CDR2 SYDVKM. This CDR3 has 12 residues. The CDR3 DNA sequence: TGTGCCAGCGGTCTCCAGACCGGGGAGCTGTTTTTT. Translated, it gives CASGLQTGELFF.

The chain joins TRBV27 to TRBJ2-3, with D perhaps assigned TRBD1 or TRBD2 (5 bases each). The CDR3 totals 17 residues. Germline loops: CDR1 MNHEY, CDR2 SMNVEV (reference sequence). Trimming shortened V by 2 bases and J by 2 bases, and 17 bases separated the two germline ends. The CDR3 is CASSLQGEGWITDTQYF. The CDR3 DNA reads as TGTGCCAGCAGTTTACAGGGCGAGGGTTGGATCACAGATACGCAGTATTTT.

As for this clone: The sample contains more than one DNA sequence encoding this CDR3. The rearrangement joins TRBV2 to TRBJ2-5; D unresolved. From germline, CDR1 is SNHLY and CDR2 FYNNEI. The CDR3 is made up of 11 amino acids. Trimming removed 2 bases at V and 5 bases at J, with 3 bases between. CDR3 bases: TGTGCCAGCAGTGAATCCGAGACCCAGTACTTC. It translates to CASSESETQYF.

The chain uses TRBV5-1 and TRBJ1-4, with 7 bases identical to TRBD1. The germline gives CDR1 SGHRS, CDR2 YFSETQ. J gave up 5 bases and V 0 bases, and 7 bases lay outside the gene matches. The CDR3 contains 16 residues. The CDR3 DNA reads TGCGCCAGCAGCTTGGGGTCACTCAGGGGGAATGAAAAACTGTTTTTT. It encodes CASSLGSLRGNEKLFF.

This clone was seen a handful of times. This rearrangement joins TRBV10-2 to TRBJ1-2; D is unclear. Trimming removed 3 bases from V and 4 bases from J, with 9 bases in between. Germline V gene sequence: CDR1 WSHSY, CDR2 SAAADI. The CDR3 extends over 13 amino acids. The chain's CDR3 is CASSDVGSYGYTF. CDR3 nucleotide sequence: TGCGCCAGCAGTGACGTGGGGAGCTATGGCTACACCTTC.

This rearrangement joins TRBV28 to TRBJ1-5; D uncertain. Trimming pared 6 bases from V and 6 bases from J, leaving 18 bases between. The CDR3 has 15 residues. The germline V gene encodes CDR1 MDHEN and CDR2 SYDVKM. CDR3 protein: CASRSGSSPIQPQHF. CDR3 sequence (DNA): TGTGCCAGCAGGTCCGGGAGTTCGCCTATTCAGCCCCAGCATTTT.

This sequence joins TRBV11-2 and TRBJ2-2; 8 bases fit TRBD2. The CDR3 extends over 16 amino acids. Germline V gives CDR1 SGHAT, CDR2 FQNNGV. V lost 1 base, J lost 6 bases, and 7 bases stayed unmatched. CDR3 coding DNA: TGTGCCAGCAGCTTAGTGAGCGGGAGTTCGGCCGGGGAGCTGTTTTTT. This sequence encodes CASSLVSGSSAGELFF.

V usage is TRBV2 and J usage is TRBJ2-3; TRBD2 aligns across 10 bases. The V gene end was trimmed by 7 bases and the J gene end by 4 bases; junction bases not matched to a gene: 8. The CDR3 sequence is 15 residues long. From germline, CDR1 is SNHLY and CDR2 FYNNEI. CDR3 amino acids: CASTKLAGGADTQYF. For the CDR3, the DNA is TGTGCCAGCACTAAGTTAGCGGGAGGTGCAGATACGCAGTATTTT.

This clone was seen just once. The DNA of the CDR3 is TGTGCCAGCAGCTTCCAGGTGGGAGCGGGGGAAGAGACCCAGTACTTC. It yields the protein CASSFQVGAGEETQYF. This chain connects TRBV7-9 to TRBJ2-5; 8 bases align to TRBD2. Trimming removed 3 bases from V and 3 bases from J; junction bases left unmatched: 9. Germline V gene lookup returns CDR1 SEHNR and CDR2 FQNEAQ (reference sequence). The CDR3 contains 16 residues.

This rearrangement joins TRBV1 to TRBJ2-3. TRBV1 is deemed a pseudogene. The length of the CDR3 is 9 residues. For the CDR3, the DNA is TGCACCATCACAGATACGCAGTATTTT. Translation gives CTITDTQYF.

V and J are TRBV28 and TRBJ2-3; the match to TRBD2 covers 9 bases. Germline V gene data show CDR1 as MDHEN and CDR2 as SYDVKM. Trimming removed 3 bases from V and 5 bases from J; junction bases left unmatched: 6. The CDR3 consists of 15 residues. CDR3 sequence: CASSFAGGPRDTQYF. The CDR3 coding sequence is TGTGCCAGCAGTTTTGCGGGAGGGCCGAGAGATACGCAGTATTTT.

The chain couples TRBV5-1 to TRBJ2-5, with D possibly being TRBD1 (5 bases). From germline, CDR1 is SGHRS and CDR2 YFSETQ. This CDR3 spans 15 amino acids. V was pared by 0 bases and J by 1 base, with 10 bases between. The CDR3 loop is CASSLGGWTQETQYF. DNA of the CDR3: TGCGCCAGCAGCTTGGGGGGCTGGACCCAAGAGACCCAGTACTTC.

The chain employs TRBV7-2 and TRBJ2-7, with 10 bases that match TRBD2. CDR1 is SGHTA and CDR2 is FQGNSA in the germline V gene. CDR3 length: 12 residues. V lost 4 bases to trimming and J lost 7 bases; unmatched junction nucleotides: 1. Written as DNA, the CDR3 is TGTGCCAGCAGCTCACTAGCGGGAGAGCAGTACTTC. This codes for CASSSLAGEQYF.

The CDR3 coding sequence is TGCGCCAGCACCCCCGGAGGGACGGTTGACGAGCAGTACTTC. This translates into CASTPGGTVDEQYF. The chain uses TRBV5-1 and TRBJ2-7; a weak D match, TRBD2 (6 bases). In germline, CDR1 is SGHRS, CDR2 YFSETQ. The V end lost 6 bases, the J end lost 5 bases, and 18 bases lay between the germline ends. The CDR3 is made up of 14 amino acids.

This chain connects TRBV28 to TRBJ2-5; no clear D gene. Trimming shortened V by 8 bases and J by 5 bases, and 9 bases separated the two germline ends. CDR1 is MDHEN and CDR2 is SYDVKM in the germline V gene. The CDR3 sequence is 11 residues long. For the CDR3, the DNA is TGTGCCAGCGAGGTTGGGGAGACCCAGTACTTC. Encoded protein: CASEVGETQYF. Based on the CDR3 plus reference TRBV28 and TRBJ2-5, the full variable domain is DVKVTQSSRYLVKRTGEKVFLECVQDMDHENMFWYRQDPGLGLRLIYFSYDVKMKEKGDIPEGYSVSREKKERFSLILESASTNQTSMYLCASEVGETQYFGPGTRLLVL.

This clone was seen only a few times. The chain carries TRBV14 and TRBJ2-7, with 8 nucleotides matching TRBD1. V was pared by 0 bases and J by 7 bases, with 5 bases of the junction left unmatched. CDR1 SGHDN and CDR2 FVKESK come from the germline V gene. CDR3 length: 14 amino acids. The CDR3: CASSQDYWTGEQYF. CDR3 in DNA: TGTGCCAGCAGCCAAGATTATTGGACAGGGGAGCAGTACTTC.

The V and J genes are TRBV5-1 and TRBJ2-1, with 9 bases identical to TRBD1. The CDR3 has 15 residues. Per germline, CDR1 SGHRS and CDR2 YFSETQ. The V gene end was trimmed by 6 bases and the J gene end by 6 bases; junction bases not matched to a gene: 10. CDR3 amino acids: CASTAGDRDLNEQFF. CDR3 DNA sequence: TGCGCCAGCACCGCCGGGGACAGGGATCTCAATGAGCAGTTCTTC.

V gene TRBV27 combines with J gene TRBJ1-1, with 11 bases lining up with TRBD1. There are 14 residues in the CDR3. The germline V gene has CDR1 MNHEY and CDR2 SMNVEV (reference sequence). With 5 bases clipped from V and 6 bases from J, the junction kept 5 bases outside the gene matches. DNA of the CDR3: TGTGCCAGCAGTGGGACGGGACAGGGGGCTGAAGCTTTCTTT. Its translation: CASSGTGQGAEAFF.

The chain combines TRBV28 with TRBJ2-2, with 12 bases identical to TRBD2. V trimming: 6 bases; J trimming: 9 bases; junction bases outside the gene matches: 11. The germline gives CDR1 MDHEN, CDR2 SYDVKM. The CDR3 sequence is 16 residues long. As DNA, the CDR3 is TGTGCCAGCAGCAGTCGACTAGCGGGAGACTGGCGGGAGCTGTTTTTT. It codes for CASSSRLAGDWRELFF.

This clone was observed a few times. The chain employs TRBV7-9 and TRBJ2-1, with 8 bases aligning to TRBD2. This CDR3 comprises 13 residues. CDR1 is SEHNR, CDR2 FQNEAQ, per germline (reference sequence). V dropped 6 bases and J dropped 5; count of bases not matched to a gene: 3. The CDR3 sequence is CASRREGDNEQFF. The CDR3 coding sequence is TGTGCCAGCAGACGGGAGGGAGACAATGAGCAGTTCTTC.

This clone was observed a handful of times. The CDR3 sequence: CASSLLLRASSSGNTIYF. The CDR3 nucleotides read TGTGCCAGTAGCCTACTCCTACGGGCGTCCTCATCTGGAAACACCATATATTTT. The V and J genes are TRBV19 and TRBJ1-3; D gene unclear. V lost 6 bases, J lost 1 base, and 22 bases lay in between. CDR3 length equals 18 residues. Germline loops: CDR1 LNHDA, CDR2 SQIVND (reference sequence).

The chain uses TRBV4-1 and TRBJ1-2, with unresolved D. The CDR3 covers 14 residues. Germline V gives CDR1 MGHRA, CDR2 YSYEKL. Trimming took 5 bases from V and 8 from J, leaving 18 bases between them. CDR3: CASSSRLTEAGYTF. In DNA, the CDR3 is TGCGCCAGCAGCTCACGACTAACGGAGGCAGGCTACACCTTC.

The rearrangement links TRBV7-2 to TRBJ1-1, with D possibly TRBD1 on 5 matching bases. Germline V gene sequence: CDR1 SGHTA, CDR2 FQGNSA. There are 14 residues in the CDR3. V was cut by 5 bases and J by 1 base, with 11 bases left in between. The CDR3 loop reads CASSPGGWNTEAFF. CDR3 sequence (DNA): TGTGCCAGCAGCCCCGGGGGTTGGAACACTGAAGCTTTCTTT.

The V and J genes are TRBV25-1 and TRBJ2-5; 8 bases are a match to TRBD2. Trimming took 9 bases from V and 2 from J; bases not matched to a gene: 8. From germline, CDR1 is MGHDK and CDR2 SYGVNS. The length of the CDR3 is 14 residues. The CDR3 region is CASQLREGQETQYF. Written as DNA, the CDR3 is TGTGCCAGTCAACTCCGGGAGGGTCAAGAGACCCAGTACTTC.